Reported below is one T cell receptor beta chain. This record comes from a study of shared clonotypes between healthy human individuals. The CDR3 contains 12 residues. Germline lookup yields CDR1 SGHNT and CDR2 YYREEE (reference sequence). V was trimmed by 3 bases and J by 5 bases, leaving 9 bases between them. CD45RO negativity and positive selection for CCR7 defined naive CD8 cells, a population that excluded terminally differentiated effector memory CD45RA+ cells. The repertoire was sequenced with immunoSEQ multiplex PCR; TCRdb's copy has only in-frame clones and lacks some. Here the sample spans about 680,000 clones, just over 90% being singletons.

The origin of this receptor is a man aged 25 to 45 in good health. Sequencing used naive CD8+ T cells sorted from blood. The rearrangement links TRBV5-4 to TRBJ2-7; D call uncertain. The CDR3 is CASSYYRDEQYF. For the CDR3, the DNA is TGTGCCAGCAGCTACTACAGAGACGAGCAGTACTTC.